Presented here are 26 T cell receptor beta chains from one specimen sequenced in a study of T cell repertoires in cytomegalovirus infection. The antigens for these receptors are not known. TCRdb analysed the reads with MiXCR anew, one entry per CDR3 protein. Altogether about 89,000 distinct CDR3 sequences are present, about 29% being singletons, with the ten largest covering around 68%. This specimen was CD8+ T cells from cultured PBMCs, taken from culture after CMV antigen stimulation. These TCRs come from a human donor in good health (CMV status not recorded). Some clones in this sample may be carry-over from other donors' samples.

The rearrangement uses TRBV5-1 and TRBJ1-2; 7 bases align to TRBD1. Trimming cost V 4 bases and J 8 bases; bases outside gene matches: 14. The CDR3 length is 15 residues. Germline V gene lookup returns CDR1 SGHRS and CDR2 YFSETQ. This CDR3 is CASSAEQGSVSGYTF. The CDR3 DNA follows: TGCGCCAGCAGCGCCGAACAGGGGTCAGTTTCCGGCTACACCTTC.

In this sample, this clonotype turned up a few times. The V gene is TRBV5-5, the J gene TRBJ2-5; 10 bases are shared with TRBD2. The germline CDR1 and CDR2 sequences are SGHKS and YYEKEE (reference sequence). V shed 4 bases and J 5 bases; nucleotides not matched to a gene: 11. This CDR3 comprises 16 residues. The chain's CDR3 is CASSPGLAGGRETQYF. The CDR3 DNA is TGTGCCAGCAGCCCCGGTTTAGCGGGGGGCCGGGAGACCCAGTACTTC. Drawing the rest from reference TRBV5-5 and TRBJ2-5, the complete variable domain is DAGVTQSPTHLIKTRGQQVTLRCSPISGHKSVSWYQQVLGQGPQFIFQYYEKEERGRGNFPDRFSARQFPNYSSELNVNALLLGDSALYLCASSPGLAGGRETQYFGPGTRLLVL.

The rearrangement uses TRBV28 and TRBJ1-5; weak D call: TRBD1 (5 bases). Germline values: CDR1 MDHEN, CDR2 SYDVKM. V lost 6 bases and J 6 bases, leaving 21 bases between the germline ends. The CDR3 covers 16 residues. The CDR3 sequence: CASSLPTGTLGQPQHF. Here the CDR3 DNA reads TGTGCCAGCAGCCTACCTACAGGTACTTTGGGTCAGCCCCAGCATTTT.

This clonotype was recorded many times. The CDR3: CASSHLLGDPYEQYF. The CDR3 DNA follows: TGTGCCAGCAGCCACCTCCTCGGCGATCCTTACGAGCAGTACTTC. The V call is TRBV14, the J call TRBJ2-7; D is ambiguous. Germline V lookup: CDR1 SGHDN, CDR2 FVKESK. The CDR3 has 15 residues. V was clipped by 3 bases and J by 4 bases, with 16 bases between them.

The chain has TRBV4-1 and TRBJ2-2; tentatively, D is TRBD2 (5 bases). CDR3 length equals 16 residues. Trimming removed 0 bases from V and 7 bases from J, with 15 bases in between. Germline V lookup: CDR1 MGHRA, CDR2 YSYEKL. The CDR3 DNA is TGCGCCAGCAGCCAAGATCTCCCCCCGGGAAACGGGGAGCTGTTTTTT. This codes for CASSQDLPPGNGELFF.

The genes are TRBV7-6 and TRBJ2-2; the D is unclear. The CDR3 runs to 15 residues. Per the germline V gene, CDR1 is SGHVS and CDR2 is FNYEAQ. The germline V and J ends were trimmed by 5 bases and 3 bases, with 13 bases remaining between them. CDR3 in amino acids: CASSQGQYYTGELFF. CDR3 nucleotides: TGTGCCAGCAGCCAAGGCCAGTACTACACCGGGGAGCTGTTTTTT.

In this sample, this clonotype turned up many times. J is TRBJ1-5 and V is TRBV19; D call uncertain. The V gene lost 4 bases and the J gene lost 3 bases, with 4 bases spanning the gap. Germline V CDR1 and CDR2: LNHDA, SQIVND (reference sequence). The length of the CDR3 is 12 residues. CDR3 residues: CASSTYNQPQHF. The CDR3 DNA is TGTGCCAGTAGTACGTACAATCAGCCCCAGCATTTT.

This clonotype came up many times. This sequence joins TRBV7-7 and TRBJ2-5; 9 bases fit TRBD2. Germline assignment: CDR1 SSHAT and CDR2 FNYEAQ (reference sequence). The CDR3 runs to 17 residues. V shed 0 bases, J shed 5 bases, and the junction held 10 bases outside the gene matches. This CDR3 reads CASSLAPGTSRRETQYF. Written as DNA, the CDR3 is TGTGCCAGCAGCTTAGCCCCGGGGACTAGCCGGAGGGAGACCCAGTACTTC.

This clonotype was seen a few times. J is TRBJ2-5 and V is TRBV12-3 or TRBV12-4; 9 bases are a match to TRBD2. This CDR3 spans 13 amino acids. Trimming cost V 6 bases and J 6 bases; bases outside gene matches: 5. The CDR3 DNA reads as TGTGCCAGCAGCCTGACTAGCGGAAAGACCCAGTACTTC. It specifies CASSLTSGKTQYF.

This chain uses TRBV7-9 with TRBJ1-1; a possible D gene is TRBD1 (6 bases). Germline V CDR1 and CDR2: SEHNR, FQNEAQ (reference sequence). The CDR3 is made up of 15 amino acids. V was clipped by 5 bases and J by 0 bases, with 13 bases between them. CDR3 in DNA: TGTGCCAGCAGCCCATCCACAGGGATGAACACTGAAGCTTTCTTT. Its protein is CASSPSTGMNTEAFF.

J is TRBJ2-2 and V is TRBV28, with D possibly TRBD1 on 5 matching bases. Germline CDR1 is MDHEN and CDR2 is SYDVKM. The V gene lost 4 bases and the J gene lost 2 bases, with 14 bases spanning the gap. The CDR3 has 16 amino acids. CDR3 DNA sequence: TGTGCCAGCAGTTCCGGATTGGACATCAACACCGGGGAGCTGTTTTTT. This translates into CASSSGLDINTGELFF.

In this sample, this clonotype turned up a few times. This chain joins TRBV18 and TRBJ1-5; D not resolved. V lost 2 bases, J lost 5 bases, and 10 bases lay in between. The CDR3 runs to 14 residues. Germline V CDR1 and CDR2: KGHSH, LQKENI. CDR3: CASSPSEDYQPQHF. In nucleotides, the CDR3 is TGTGCCAGCTCACCATCGGAGGACTATCAGCCCCAGCATTTT.

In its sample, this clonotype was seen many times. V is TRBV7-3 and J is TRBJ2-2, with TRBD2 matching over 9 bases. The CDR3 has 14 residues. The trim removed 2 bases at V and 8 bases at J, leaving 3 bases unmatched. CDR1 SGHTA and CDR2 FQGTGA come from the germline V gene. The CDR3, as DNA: TGTGCCAGCAGCTTATACACTAGCGGGGGGGAGCTGTTTTTT. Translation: CASSLYTSGGELFF.

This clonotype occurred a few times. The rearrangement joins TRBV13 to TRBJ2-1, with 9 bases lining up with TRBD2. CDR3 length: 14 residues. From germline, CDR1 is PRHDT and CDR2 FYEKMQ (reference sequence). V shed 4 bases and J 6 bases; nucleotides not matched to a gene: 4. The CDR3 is CASSSGGGANEQFF. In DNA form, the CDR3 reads TGTGCCAGCAGCTCAGGCGGGGGGGCCAATGAGCAGTTCTTC.

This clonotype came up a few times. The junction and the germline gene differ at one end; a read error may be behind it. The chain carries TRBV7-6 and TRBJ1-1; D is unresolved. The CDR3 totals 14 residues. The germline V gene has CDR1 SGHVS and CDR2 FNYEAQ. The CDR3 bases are TGTGCCAGCAGCTACCTCCGGCCTCCTCCTGAGGCTTTCTTT. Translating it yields CASSYLRPPPEAFF.

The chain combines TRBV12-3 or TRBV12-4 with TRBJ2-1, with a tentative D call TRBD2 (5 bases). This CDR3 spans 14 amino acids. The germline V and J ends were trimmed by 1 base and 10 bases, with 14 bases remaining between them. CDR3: CASSLVRPSGEQFF. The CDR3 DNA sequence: TGTGCCAGCAGTTTAGTCCGGCCCTCGGGGGAGCAGTTCTTC.

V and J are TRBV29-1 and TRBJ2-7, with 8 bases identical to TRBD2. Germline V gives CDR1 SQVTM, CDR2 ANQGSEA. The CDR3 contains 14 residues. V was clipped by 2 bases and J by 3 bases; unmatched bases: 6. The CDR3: CSVESSGGVYEQYF. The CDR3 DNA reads TGCAGCGTTGAATCCTCGGGGGGGGTCTACGAGCAGTACTTC.

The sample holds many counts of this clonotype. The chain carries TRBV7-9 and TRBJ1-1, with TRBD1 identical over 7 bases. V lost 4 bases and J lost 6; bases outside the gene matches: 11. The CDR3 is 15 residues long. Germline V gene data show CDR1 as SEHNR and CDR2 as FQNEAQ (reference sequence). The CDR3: CASSSPRQGTPEAFF. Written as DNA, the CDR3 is TGTGCCAGCAGCTCCCCACGACAGGGTACCCCTGAAGCTTTCTTT. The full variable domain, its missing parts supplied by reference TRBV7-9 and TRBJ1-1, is DTGVSQNPRHKITKRGQNVTFRCDPISEHNRLYWYRQTLGQGPEFLTYFQNEAQLEKSRLLSDRFSAERPKGSFSTLEIQRTEQGDSAMYLCASSSPRQGTPEAFFGQGTRLTVV.

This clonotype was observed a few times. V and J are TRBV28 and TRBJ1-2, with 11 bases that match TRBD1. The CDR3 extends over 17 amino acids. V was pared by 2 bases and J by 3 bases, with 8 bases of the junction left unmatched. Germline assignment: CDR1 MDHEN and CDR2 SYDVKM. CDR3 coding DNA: TGTGCCAGCAGTTTAGGCTCCGGGACAGGGGGTTACTATGGCTACACCTTC. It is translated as CASSLGSGTGGYYGYTF.

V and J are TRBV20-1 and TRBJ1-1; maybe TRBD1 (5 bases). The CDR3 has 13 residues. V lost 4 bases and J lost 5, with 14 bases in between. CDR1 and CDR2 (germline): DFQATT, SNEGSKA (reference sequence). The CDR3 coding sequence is TGCAGTGCTACCGACAGTTCTAGGACTGAAGCTTTCTTT. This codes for CSATDSSRTEAFF.

The CDR3 spells CASSPHGPWAGGSTDTQYF. CDR3 sequence (DNA): TGTGCCAGCAGCCCACACGGCCCATGGGCGGGCGGTAGCACAGATACGCAGTATTTT. The V call is TRBV14, the J call TRBJ2-3, with D tentatively TRBD2 (5 bases). The CDR3 has 19 amino acids. Germline assignment: CDR1 SGHDN and CDR2 FVKESK. The ends were cut back, 4 bases at V and 0 bases at J, with 23 bases in the middle. The variable domain in full, with the rest retrieved from reference TRBV14 and TRBJ2-3, is EAGVTQFPSHSVIEKGQTVTLRCDPISGHDNLYWYRRVMGKEIKFLLHFVKESKQDESGMPNNRFLAERTGGTYSTLKVQPAELEDSGVYFCASSPHGPWAGGSTDTQYFGPGTRLTVL.

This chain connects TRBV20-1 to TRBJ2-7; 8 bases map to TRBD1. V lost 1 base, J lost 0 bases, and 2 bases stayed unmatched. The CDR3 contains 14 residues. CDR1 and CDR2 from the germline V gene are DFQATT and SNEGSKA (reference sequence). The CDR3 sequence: CSARGTGSSYEQYF. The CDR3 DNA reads TGCAGTGCTAGAGGGACAGGGAGCTCCTACGAGCAGTACTTC.

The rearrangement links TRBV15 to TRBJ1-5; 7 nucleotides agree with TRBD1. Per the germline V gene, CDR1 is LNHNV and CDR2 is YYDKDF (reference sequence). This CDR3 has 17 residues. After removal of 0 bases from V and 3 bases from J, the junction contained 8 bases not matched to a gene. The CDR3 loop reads CATSRDRGTALNQPQHF. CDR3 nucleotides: TGTGCCACCAGCAGAGATCGGGGGACAGCGCTCAATCAGCCCCAGCATTTT.

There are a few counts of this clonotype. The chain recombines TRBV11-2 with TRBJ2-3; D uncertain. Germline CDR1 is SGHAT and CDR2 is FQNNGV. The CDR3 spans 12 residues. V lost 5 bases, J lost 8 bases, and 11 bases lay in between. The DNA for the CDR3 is TGTGCCAGCAGCCCTTATGCCTCTACGCAGTATTTT. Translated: CASSPYASTQYF.

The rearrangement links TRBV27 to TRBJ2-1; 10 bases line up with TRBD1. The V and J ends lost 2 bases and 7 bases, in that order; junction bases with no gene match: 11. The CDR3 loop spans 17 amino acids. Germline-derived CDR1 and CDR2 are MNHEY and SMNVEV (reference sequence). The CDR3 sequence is CASSLGQDRGLWNEQFF. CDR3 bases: TGTGCCAGCAGTTTAGGGCAAGACAGGGGGCTGTGGAATGAGCAGTTCTTC.

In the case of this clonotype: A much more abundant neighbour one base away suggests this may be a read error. In DNA form, the CDR3 reads TGTGCCAGCAGTTCCTGGGTCAACGGCTACAATGAGCAGTTCTTC. This encodes CASSSWVNGYNEQFF. The V call is TRBV27, the J call TRBJ2-1; no firm D call. Germline CDR1 reads MNHEY; CDR2 reads SMNVEV (reference sequence). This CDR3 region has 15 residues. V gave up 4 bases and J gave up 3 bases, with 13 bases separating them.